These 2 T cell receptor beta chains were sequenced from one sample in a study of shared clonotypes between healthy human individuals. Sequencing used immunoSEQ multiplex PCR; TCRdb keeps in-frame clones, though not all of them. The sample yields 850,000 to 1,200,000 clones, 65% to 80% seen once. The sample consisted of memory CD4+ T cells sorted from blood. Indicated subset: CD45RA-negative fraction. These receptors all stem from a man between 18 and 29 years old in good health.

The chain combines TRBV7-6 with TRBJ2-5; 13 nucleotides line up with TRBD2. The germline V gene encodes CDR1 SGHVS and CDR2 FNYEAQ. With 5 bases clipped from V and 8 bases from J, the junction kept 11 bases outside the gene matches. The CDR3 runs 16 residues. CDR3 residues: CASSGGTSGDLLTQYF. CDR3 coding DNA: TGTGCCAGCAGCGGCGGGACTAGCGGGGACCTTCTTACCCAGTACTTC.

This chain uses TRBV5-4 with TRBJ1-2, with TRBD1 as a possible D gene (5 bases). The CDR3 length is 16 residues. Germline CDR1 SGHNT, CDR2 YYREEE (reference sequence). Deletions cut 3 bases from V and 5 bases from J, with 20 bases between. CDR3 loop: CASSSPAGGRGYGYTF. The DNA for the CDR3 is TGTGCCAGCAGCTCCCCCGCCGGGGGGAGAGGGTATGGCTACACCTTC.